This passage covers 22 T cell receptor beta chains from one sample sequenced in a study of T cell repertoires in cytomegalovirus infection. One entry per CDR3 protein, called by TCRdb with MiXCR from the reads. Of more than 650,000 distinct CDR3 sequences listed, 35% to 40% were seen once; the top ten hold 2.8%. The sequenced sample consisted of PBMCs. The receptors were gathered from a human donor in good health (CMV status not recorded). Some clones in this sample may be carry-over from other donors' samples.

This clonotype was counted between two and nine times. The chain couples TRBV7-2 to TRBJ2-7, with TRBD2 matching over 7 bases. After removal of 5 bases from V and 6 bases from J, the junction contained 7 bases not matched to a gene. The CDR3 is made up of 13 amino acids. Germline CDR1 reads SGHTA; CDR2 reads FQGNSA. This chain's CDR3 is CASSPSGRAEQYF. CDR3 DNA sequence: TGTGCCAGCAGCCCTAGCGGCAGGGCCGAGCAGTACTTC.

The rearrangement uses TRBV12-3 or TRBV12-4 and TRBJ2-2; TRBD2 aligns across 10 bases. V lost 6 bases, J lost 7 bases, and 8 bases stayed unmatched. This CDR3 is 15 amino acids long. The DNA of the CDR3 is TGTGCCAGCAGAAGCGGGGGGGCCATAATCGGGGAGCTGTTTTTT. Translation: CASRSGGAIIGELFF.

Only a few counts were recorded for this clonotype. The CDR3 DNA is TGCAGTGCTAGTTCCGGCATGAACACTGAAGCTTTCTTT. Translated, it gives CSASSGMNTEAFF. This chain links TRBV20-1 with TRBJ1-1, with D unresolved. CDR3 length: 13 residues. The V gene's germline CDR1 is DFQATT and CDR2 SNEGSKA (reference sequence). Trimming left V 3 bases short and J 0 bases short, with 8 bases between.

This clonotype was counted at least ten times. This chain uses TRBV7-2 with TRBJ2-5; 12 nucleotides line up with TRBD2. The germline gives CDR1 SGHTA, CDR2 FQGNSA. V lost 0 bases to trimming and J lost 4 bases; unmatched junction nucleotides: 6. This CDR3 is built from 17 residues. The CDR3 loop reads CASSLAFTSGRLETQYF. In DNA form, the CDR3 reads TGTGCCAGCAGCTTAGCTTTTACTAGCGGGAGGCTAGAGACCCAGTACTTC.

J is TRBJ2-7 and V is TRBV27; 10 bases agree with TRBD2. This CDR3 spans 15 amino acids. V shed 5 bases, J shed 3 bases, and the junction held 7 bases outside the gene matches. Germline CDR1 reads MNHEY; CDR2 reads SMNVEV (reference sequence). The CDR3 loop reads CASSPTLAGVYEQYF. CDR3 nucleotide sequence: TGTGCCAGCAGTCCCACCCTAGCGGGAGTCTACGAGCAGTACTTC.

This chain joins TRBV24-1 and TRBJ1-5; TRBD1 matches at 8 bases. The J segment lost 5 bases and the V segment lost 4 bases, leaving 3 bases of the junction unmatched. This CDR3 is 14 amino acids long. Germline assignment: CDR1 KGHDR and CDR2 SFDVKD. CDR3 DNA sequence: TGTGCCACCAGTGACCCGGACAGGGATCAGCCCCAGCATTTT. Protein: CATSDPDRDQPQHF.

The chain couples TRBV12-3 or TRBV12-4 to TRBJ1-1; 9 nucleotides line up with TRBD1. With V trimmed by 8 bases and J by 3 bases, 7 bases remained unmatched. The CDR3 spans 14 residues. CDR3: CASRGQGTHTEAFF. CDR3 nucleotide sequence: TGTGCCAGCCGAGGACAGGGGACTCACACTGAAGCTTTCTTT.

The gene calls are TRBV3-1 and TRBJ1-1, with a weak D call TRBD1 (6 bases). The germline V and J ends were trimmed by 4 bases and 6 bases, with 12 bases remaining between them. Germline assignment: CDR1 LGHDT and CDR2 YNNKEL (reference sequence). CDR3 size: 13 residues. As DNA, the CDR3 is TGTGCCAGCAGCCCCCTAGGGGGAGCTGAAGCTTTCTTT. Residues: CASSPLGGAEAFF.

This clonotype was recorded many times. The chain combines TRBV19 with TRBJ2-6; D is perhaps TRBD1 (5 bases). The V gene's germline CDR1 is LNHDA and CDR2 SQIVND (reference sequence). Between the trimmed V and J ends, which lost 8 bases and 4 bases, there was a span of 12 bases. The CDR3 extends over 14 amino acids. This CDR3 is CASQRTTGANVLTF. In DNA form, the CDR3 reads TGTGCCAGTCAGAGGACAACAGGGGCCAACGTCCTGACTTTC. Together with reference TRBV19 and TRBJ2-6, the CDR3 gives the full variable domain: DGGITQSPKYLFRKEGQNVTLSCEQNLNHDAMYWYRQDPGQGLRLIYYSQIVNDFQKGDIAEGYSVSREKKESFPLTVTSAQKNPTAFYLCASQRTTGANVLTFGAGSRLTVL.

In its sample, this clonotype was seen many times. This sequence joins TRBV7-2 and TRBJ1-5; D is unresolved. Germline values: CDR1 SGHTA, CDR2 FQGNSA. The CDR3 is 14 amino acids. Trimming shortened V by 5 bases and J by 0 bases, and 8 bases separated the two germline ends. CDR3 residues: CASSLFTSNQPQHF. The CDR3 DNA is TGTGCCAGCAGCCTTTTTACTAGCAATCAGCCCCAGCATTTT.

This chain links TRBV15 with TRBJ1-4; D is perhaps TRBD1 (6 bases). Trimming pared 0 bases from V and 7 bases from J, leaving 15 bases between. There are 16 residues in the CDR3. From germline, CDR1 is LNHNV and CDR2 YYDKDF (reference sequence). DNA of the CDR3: TGTGCCACCAGCAGAGACTCAGGGGCTGGAGGTGAAAAACTGTTTTTT. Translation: CATSRDSGAGGEKLFF.

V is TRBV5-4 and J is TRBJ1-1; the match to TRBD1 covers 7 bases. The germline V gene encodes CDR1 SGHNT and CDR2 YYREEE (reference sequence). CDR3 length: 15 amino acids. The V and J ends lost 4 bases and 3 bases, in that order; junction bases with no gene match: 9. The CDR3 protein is CASSPLTGEYTEAFF. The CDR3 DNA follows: TGTGCCAGCAGCCCGCTAACAGGGGAATACACTGAAGCTTTCTTT.

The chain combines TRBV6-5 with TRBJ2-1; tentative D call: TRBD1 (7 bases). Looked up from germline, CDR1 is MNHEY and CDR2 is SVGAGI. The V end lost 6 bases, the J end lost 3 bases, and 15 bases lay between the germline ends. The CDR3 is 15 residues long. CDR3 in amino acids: CASRTRGAVYNEQFF. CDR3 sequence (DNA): TGTGCCAGCAGAACCAGGGGGGCAGTCTACAATGAGCAGTTCTTC.

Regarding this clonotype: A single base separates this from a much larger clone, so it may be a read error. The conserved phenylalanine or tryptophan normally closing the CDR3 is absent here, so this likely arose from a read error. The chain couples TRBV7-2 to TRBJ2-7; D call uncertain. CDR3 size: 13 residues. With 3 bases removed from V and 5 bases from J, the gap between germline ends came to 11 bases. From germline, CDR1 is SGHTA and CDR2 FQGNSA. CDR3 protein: CASSFAPRDEQYL. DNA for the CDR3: TGTGCCAGCAGCTTTGCCCCCCGGGACGAGCAGTACTTA.

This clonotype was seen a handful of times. The CDR3 sequence is CASSQSSNTGELFF. CDR3 in DNA: TGTGCCAGCAGCCAAAGTTCGAACACCGGGGAGCTGTTTTTT. The chain has TRBV4-2 and TRBJ2-2; D is ambiguous. The CDR3 spans 14 residues. V was pared by 2 bases and J by 0 bases, with 4 bases between. Germline V gives CDR1 LGHNA, CDR2 YNFKEQ.

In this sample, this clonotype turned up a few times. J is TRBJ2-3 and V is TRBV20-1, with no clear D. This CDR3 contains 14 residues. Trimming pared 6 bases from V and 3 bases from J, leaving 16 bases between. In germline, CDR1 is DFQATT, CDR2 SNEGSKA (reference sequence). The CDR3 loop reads CSAPPATRTDTQYF. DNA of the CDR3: TGCAGTGCCCCGCCGGCGACAAGAACAGATACGCAGTATTTT.

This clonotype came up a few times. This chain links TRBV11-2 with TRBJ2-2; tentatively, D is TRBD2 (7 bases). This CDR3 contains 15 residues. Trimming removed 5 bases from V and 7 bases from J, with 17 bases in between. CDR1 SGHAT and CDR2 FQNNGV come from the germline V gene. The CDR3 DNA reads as TGTGCCAGCAGCGCTCAACGGGGGGCCGGCGGGGAGCTGTTTTTT. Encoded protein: CASSAQRGAGGELFF.

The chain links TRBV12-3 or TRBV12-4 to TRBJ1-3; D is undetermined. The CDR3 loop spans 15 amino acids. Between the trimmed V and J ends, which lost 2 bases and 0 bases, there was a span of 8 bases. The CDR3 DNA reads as TGTGCCAGCAGTTTACAGACGAGCTCTGGAAACACCATATATTTT. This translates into CASSLQTSSGNTIYF.

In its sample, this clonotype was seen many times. CDR3 nucleotides: TGTGCCAGCAGCTTAGATGGGGGGACTAATTCACCCCTCCACTTT. Translation: CASSLDGGTNSPLHF. The chain combines TRBV7-2 with TRBJ1-6; tentative D call: TRBD1 (5 bases). V lost 1 base, J lost 6 bases, and 10 bases lay in between. From germline, CDR1 is SGHTA and CDR2 FQGNSA. The CDR3 has 15 amino acids.

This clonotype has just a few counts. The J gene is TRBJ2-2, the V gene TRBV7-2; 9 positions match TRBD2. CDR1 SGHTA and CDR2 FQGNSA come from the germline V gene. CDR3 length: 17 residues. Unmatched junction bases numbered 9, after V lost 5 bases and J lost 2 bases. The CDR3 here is CASSRPIAGVNTGELFF. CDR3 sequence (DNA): TGTGCCAGCAGCCGTCCAATAGCGGGGGTTAACACCGGGGAGCTGTTTTTT.

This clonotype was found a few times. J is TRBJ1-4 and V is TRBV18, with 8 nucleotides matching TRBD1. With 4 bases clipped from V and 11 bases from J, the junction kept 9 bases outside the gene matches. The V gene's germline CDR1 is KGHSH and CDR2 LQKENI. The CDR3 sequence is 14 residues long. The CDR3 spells CASSRGQELGKLFF. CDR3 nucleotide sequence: TGTGCCAGCTCACGGGGACAGGAGCTTGGGAAACTGTTTTTT.

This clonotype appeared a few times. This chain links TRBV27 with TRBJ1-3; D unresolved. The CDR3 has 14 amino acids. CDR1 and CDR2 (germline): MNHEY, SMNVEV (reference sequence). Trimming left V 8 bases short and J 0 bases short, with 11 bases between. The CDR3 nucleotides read TGTGCCAGCGGCCCCCATAGCTCTGGAAACACCATATATTTT. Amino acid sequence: CASGPHSSGNTIYF.